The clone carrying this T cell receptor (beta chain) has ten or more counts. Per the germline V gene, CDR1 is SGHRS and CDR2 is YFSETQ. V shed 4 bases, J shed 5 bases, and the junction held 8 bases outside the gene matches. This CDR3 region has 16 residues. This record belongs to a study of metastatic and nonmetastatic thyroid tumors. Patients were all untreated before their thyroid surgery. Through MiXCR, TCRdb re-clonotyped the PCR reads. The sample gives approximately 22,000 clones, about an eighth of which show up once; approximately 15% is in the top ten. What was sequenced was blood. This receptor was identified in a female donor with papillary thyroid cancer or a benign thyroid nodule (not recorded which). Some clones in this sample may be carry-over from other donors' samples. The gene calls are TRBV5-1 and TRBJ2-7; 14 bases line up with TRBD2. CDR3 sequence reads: CASSPTGTSGSNEQYF. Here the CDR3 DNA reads TGCGCCAGCAGCCCTACCGGGACTAGCGGGAGTAACGAGCAGTACTTC.